This is a list of T cell receptor beta chains from one sample in a study of T-cell reconstitution after alpha-beta-depleted transplantation in children. TCRdb recomputed calls from the PCR reads with MiXCR, one row per CDR3 protein. The sample includes 250,000 to 300,000 distinct CDR3 sequences, 9.9% of them seen just once. Sample: PBMCs from the stem cell graft donor, taken from the stem cell graft. Receptors originate from a human donor who donated a stem cell graft to a child with SCID. Both conserved end residues are part of each CDR3. A D gene is named only where the DNA matches it firmly. Clone size, where shown, is once, few, many, or a class for clones that have expanded.

TRBV18	.	.	TRBJ2-1	TGTGCCAGCTCATCTTTTTTGGGAGAGAGCTCCTACAATGAGCAGTTCTTC	CASSSFLGESSYNEQFF
TRBV6-5	.	few	TRBJ1-4	TGTGCCAGCAGTTACACCCTCCAGGGGCTCGGAGGTGTTAATGAAAAACTGTTTTTT	CASSYTLQGLGGVNEKLFF
TRBV4-2	TRBD1	few	TRBJ1-6	TGTGCCAGCAGCCAAGGCCTGTTGGGGACAGGGAGTTCACCCCTCCACTTT	CASSQGLLGTGSSPLHF
TRBV27	TRBD1	.	TRBJ1-4	TGTGCCAGCGGGGACAGGTTTAATGAAAAACTGTTTTTT	CASGDRFNEKLFF
TRBV19	.	few	TRBJ2-5	TGTGCCAGTAGTATAGATACAAGGGAAGAGACCCAGTACTTC	CASSIDTREETQYF
TRBV12-3/TRBV12-4	TRBD2	many	TRBJ2-7	TGTGCCAGCAGTTTCCGACTAGCAGGCGAGCAGTACTTC	CASSFRLAGEQYF
TRBV20-1	.	few	TRBJ1-1	TGCAGTGCTAGAGATTCACAGCCCGGCTGGGTCGCTTTCTTT	CSARDSQPGWVAFF
TRBV7-2	.	.	TRBJ2-7	TGTGCCAGCAGCTTAGCCTCGGGGGCAGGGAGCTCCTACGAGCAGTACTTC	CASSLASGAGSSYEQYF
TRBV2	TRBD2	few	TRBJ2-5	TGTGTCGGGGAGGGCCGCCAAGAGACCCAGTACTTC	CVGEGRQETQYF
TRBV12-3/TRBV12-4	.	.	TRBJ2-7	TGTGCCAGCCGCAACAGTGGGGACTCCTACGAGCACTACTTC	CASRNSGDSYEHYF
TRBV6-2/TRBV6-3	TRBD1	few	TRBJ1-5	TGTGCCAGCAGTCAACAGGGGGTTGGTCAGGATCAGCCCCAGCATTTT	CASSQQGVGQDQPQHF
TRBV20-1	.	many	TRBJ1-2	TGCAGTGCTGACCGGCACAGCTATGGCTACACCTTC	CSADRHSYGYTF
TRBV5-1	TRBD1	many	TRBJ2-5	TGCGCCAGCAGCTTGTTACGAATGGGTCGGACAGGTCAAGAGACCCAGTACTTC	CASSLLRMGRTGQETQYF
TRBV7-2	.	.	TRBJ1-6	TGTGCCAGCAGCTTAGGTGTAGGATTCTCCTATAATTCACCCCTCCACTTT	CASSLGVGFSYNSPLHF
TRBV2	.	.	TRBJ2-2	TGTGCCAGCAGGCTTTCGAACACCGGGGAGCTGTTTTTT	CASRLSNTGELFF
TRBV3-1	.	.	TRBJ2-5	TGTGCCAGCAGCCCGGCCACCTACCAAGAGACCCAGTACTTC	CASSPATYQETQYF
TRBV19	.	few	TRBJ1-5	TGTGCCAGTAGCCGACAGGATAGCAATCAGCCCCAGCATTTT	CASSRQDSNQPQHF
TRBV5-6	TRBD2	few	TRBJ2-1	TGTGCCAGCAGCGGCGGACTAGCGAAGCAGTTCTTC	CASSGGLAKQFF
TRBV5-1	.	.	TRBJ1-1	TGCGCCAGCAGCTTGGGGGAGGAGGTCGAAGTTACTGAAGCTTTCTTT	CASSLGEEVEVTEAFF
TRBV7-9	TRBD1	.	TRBJ2-7	TGTGCCAGCTCTACCGGGACAGGTCGTGTCGAGCAGTACTTC	CASSTGTGRVEQYF
TRBV7-9	.	few	TRBJ2-2	TGTGCCAGCAGCCCCCCCGGGGTTACCACCGGGGAGCTGTTTTTT	CASSPPGVTTGELFF
TRBV6-1	TRBD2	few	TRBJ2-7	TGTGCCAGCAGTCCAACGGGGACTAGCGGGGAGCAGTACTTC	CASSPTGTSGEQYF
TRBV2	.	few	TRBJ1-2	TGTGCCAGCAGACCGGGCTTCAACTATGGCTACACCTTC	CASRPGFNYGYTF
TRBV10-3	.	few	TRBJ2-7	TGTGCCATCAGTGCCCTCCCCGAAGGAAAGATAGAGGAGCAGTACTTC	CAISALPEGKIEEQYF
TRBV20-1	TRBD2	few	TRBJ2-3	TGCAGTGCTCACCCGAGGGAGGGATGGTCAGATACGCAGTATTTT	CSAHPREGWSDTQYF
TRBV12-3/TRBV12-4	.	few	TRBJ1-1	TGTGCCAGCAGTTTTCCGGGGAGCGTCACTGAAGCTTTCTTT	CASSFPGSVTEAFF
TRBV4-1	.	.	TRBJ2-3	TGCGCCAGCAGCCAAGAGTCGAGATCCTCCGATACGCAGTATTTT	CASSQESRSSDTQYF
TRBV2	TRBD1	.	TRBJ1-2	TGTGCCAGCAGCCCTCGCTTCGGGACAGGGGGAGGCTACACCTTC	CASSPRFGTGGGYTF
TRBV2	TRBD1	.	TRBJ2-3	TGTGCCAGCAGTCGACAGGGCCCAGATACGCAGTATTTT	CASSRQGPDTQYF
TRBV6-1	.	.	TRBJ2-7	TGTGCCAGCAGTGCCAGTCCCCAGTTGTTCGCTTACGAGCAGTACTTC	CASSASPQLFAYEQYF
TRBV27	TRBD2	.	TRBJ2-1	TGTGCCAGCAGCCGATCCATTAGCGGGGGTATCTACAATGAGCAGTTCTTC	CASSRSISGGIYNEQFF
TRBV29-1	TRBD2	few	TRBJ2-7	TGCAGCGTTCTGAGGCGGGGGGAAACCTACGAGCAGTACTTC	CSVLRRGETYEQYF
TRBV5-1	.	few	TRBJ1-6	TGCGCCAGCAGCTTGGAGGGACAAGCACCATCACCCCTCCACTTT	CASSLEGQAPSPLHF
TRBV2	.	many	TRBJ2-1	TGTGCCAGCACAACCAGGGTCCGTGAGCAGTTCTTC	CASTTRVREQFF
TRBV20-1	TRBD2	many	TRBJ2-1	TGCAGTGCTAGAGATAGACTAGCGAGAACCAACAATGAGCAGTTCTTC	CSARDRLARTNNEQFF
TRBV12-3/TRBV12-4	.	.	TRBJ2-5	TGTGCCAGCAGTTTACTGGCGGGCCAAGAGACCCAGTACTTC	CASSLLAGQETQYF
TRBV12-5	.	.	TRBJ1-1	TGTGCTAGTGGGACCATGCCTGGGAACACTGAAGCTTTCTTT	CASGTMPGNTEAFF
TRBV20-1	.	.	TRBJ2-5	TGCAGTGCTAGAAACGAGGGCCCCTCGGCCCAGTACTTC	CSARNEGPSAQYF
TRBV27	.	.	TRBJ2-2	TGTGCCAGCAGAACAACCGGGACACAGGTCAACGGGGAGCTGTTTTTT	CASRTTGTQVNGELFF
TRBV12-3/TRBV12-4	TRBD1	.	TRBJ1-5	TGTGCCAGCAGTTTTGAGGCCGGGACAGGGCTCAATCAGCCCCAGCATTTT	CASSFEAGTGLNQPQHF
TRBV3-1	TRBD1	.	TRBJ1-2	TGTGCCAGCAGCCAAGGGGCGGGACAGATTCTATATGGCTACACCTTC	CASSQGAGQILYGYTF
TRBV28	TRBD1	few	TRBJ1-2	TGTGCCAGCAGCGGTTCCGACAGGGCCCTGTCCTCTGGCTACACCTTC	CASSGSDRALSSGYTF
TRBV4-1	.	.	TRBJ2-5	TGCGCCAGCAGCCAAGTGACTTACCAAGAGACCCAGTACTTC	CASSQVTYQETQYF
TRBV20-1	TRBD1	few	TRBJ1-5	TGCAGTGCTAGTGTCGACAGGGGCCTAGTCTCCTCTCAGCCCCAGCATTTT	CSASVDRGLVSSQPQHF
TRBV12-3/TRBV12-4	.	many	TRBJ1-2	TGTGCCAGCAGTTTACTGGAGTACTATGGCTACACCTTC	CASSLLEYYGYTF
TRBV5-8	.	few	TRBJ1-5	TGTGCCAGCAGCTTGGTTTCTGGAGGACAGCCCCAGCATTTT	CASSLVSGGQPQHF
TRBV10-2	.	.	TRBJ2-5	TGCGCCAGCAGTGGGGATGTTGCGGGAGAGACCCAGTACTTC	CASSGDVAGETQYF
TRBV7-9	.	many	TRBJ2-7	TGTGCCAGCAGCGTAGCGGGACAGGTGTCCTACGAGCAGTACTTC	CASSVAGQVSYEQYF
TRBV28	TRBD1	few	TRBJ1-2	TGTGCCAGCAGTATCCAACAGGGGAACTATGGCTACACCTTC	CASSIQQGNYGYTF
TRBV7-8	TRBD1	.	TRBJ2-5	TGTGCCAGCAGCGCCTGGACAGGACAAGAGACCCAGTACTTC	CASSAWTGQETQYF
TRBV6-5	.	many	TRBJ2-4	TGTGCCAGCAGTTACACGGGACACCAAGCCAAAAACATTCAGTACTTC	CASSYTGHQAKNIQYF
TRBV20-1	.	few	TRBJ2-3	TGCAGTGCTAGAGGGTCTACTTCAGCGACGGGTAGCACAGATACGCAGTATTTT	CSARGSTSATGSTDTQYF
TRBV3-1	TRBD2	.	TRBJ2-7	TGTGCCAGCAGCCAAGATCTCGGAGCGGGGGAGTCCTACGAGCAGTACTTC	CASSQDLGAGESYEQYF